Sequencing of this T cell receptor (beta chain) was carried out in a study of CD8 T cells in ankylosing spondylitis. Quantitative 5'-RACE with molecular barcodes generated TCR beta libraries. TCRdb re-called the 5' RACE reads through MiXCR, storing one row per CDR3 protein. Counted here are roughly 350,000 distinct CDR3 sequences, roughly 8% occurring once; the ten biggest clones make up approximately 14%. This CDR3 has 14 residues. The V gene end was trimmed by 5 bases and the J gene end by 5 bases; junction bases not matched to a gene: 6. CDR1 is SGHRS and CDR2 is YFSETQ in the germline V gene. Points from the study as a whole: Matched synovial fluid from ankylosing spondylitis patients was reported to be enriched for disease-linked clones. Relatively rare in peripheral blood, disease-linked clones were also CD8+. Earlier authors reported some of these motif variants in reactive arthritis synovial fluid and blood. Characteristic, it appeared, of ankylosing spondylitis blood was a TCR beta motif of eight highly homologous variants.

On this clonotype itself: Its antigen is currently unknown.

The chain recombines TRBV5-1 with TRBJ2-2, with 7 positions matching TRBD1. Sequenced input: blood, either unsorted or a sorted T cell fraction (not recorded which). The source of this sequence is a male donor with ankylosing spondylitis. The CDR3 here is CASSRDSSTGELFF. In nucleotides, the CDR3 is TGCGCCAGCAGTAGGGACAGTTCGACCGGGGAGCTGTTTTTT.